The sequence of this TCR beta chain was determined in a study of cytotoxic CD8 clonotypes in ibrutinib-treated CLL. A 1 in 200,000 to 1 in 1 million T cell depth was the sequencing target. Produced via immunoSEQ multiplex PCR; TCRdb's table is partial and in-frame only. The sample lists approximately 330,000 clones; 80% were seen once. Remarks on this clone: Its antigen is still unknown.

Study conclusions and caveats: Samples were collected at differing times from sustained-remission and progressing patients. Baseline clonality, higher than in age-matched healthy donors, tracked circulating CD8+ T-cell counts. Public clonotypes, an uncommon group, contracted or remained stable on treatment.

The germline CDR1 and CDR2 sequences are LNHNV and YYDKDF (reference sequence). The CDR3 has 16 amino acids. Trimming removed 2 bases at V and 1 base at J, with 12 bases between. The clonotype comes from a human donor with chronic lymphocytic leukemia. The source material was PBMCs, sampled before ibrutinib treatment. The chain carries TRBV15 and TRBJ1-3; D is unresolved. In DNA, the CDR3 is TGTGCCACCAGCAGACCCGATGGAGGATCTGGAAACACCATATATTTT. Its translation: CATSRPDGGSGNTIYF.